The TCR beta chain under discussion was sequenced for a study of cytomegalovirus exposure and HLA in healthy donors. Regarding the study as a whole: Beyond CMV serostatus, there was no information to go on about immune exposure. An ancestry cluster, one associated with Asian ancestry, reportedly showed fewer N-insertions than the 666-donor mean in a later analysis.

Sampled while nominally healthy, donors likely had unrecorded immune exposures. A note on this clone: Its antigen is currently unknown.

V lost 7 bases to trimming and J lost 1 base, with 8 bases between them. Germline CDR1 reads SNHLY; CDR2 reads FYNNEI. The CDR3 extends over 13 amino acids. Vbeta (60) and Jbeta (13) primers were used in the PCR. Sequenced by immunoSEQ multiplex PCR; TCRdb stores in-frame clones only, minus some. The table includes 200,000 to 250,000 clones, approximately 87% detected once. V and J are TRBV2 and TRBJ2-1; weak D call: TRBD1 (5 bases). The sample taken for sequencing was PBMCs. This TCR came from a human donor in good health. CDR3 protein: CASNTGSYNEQFF. In nucleotides, the CDR3 is TGTGCCAGCAATACAGGATCCTACAATGAGCAGTTCTTC. Full variable domain (remainder filled in from reference TRBV2 and TRBJ2-1): EPEVTQTPSHQVTQMGQEVILRCVPISNHLYFYWYRQILGQKVEFLVSFYNNEISEKSEIFDDQFSVERPDGSNFTLKIRSTKLEDSAMYFCASNTGSYNEQFFGPGTRLTVL.